Listed here is a single T cell receptor beta chain. Antigen specificity is unknown. Using immunoSEQ multiplex PCR, the repertoire was profiled, and TCRdb retains in-frame clones only, with some absent. The table lists approximately 110,000 clones, around 90% of them singletons. The data were obtained in a study of T cell responses to AZD1222 COVID-19 vaccine. Points from the study as a whole: Clonal diversity was possibly underestimated, and the donors were mostly white British, with more females. Repertoire sampling happened only post peak T cell response.

The CDR3 sequence is 13 residues long. Germline V gives CDR1 ENHRY, CDR2 SYGVKD. V lost 5 bases and J lost 7, with 12 bases in between. V usage is TRBV10-3 and J usage is TRBJ1-5; D unresolved. The TCR was taken from an adult in good health. Sequencing used peripheral blood, obtained on day 0 of AZD1222 vaccination. CDR3 sequence (DNA): TGTGCCATCAGTCCCTCCTCGGGGCAGCCCCAGCATTTT. It yields the protein CAISPSSGQPQHF.